Listed below are T cell receptor beta chains from one sample, sequenced in a study of shared clonotypes between healthy human individuals. Assay: immunoSEQ multiplex PCR; the TCRdb copy retains only in-frame clones and omits some. The sample consists of 1.4 million to 1.5 million clones, around 95% of them appearing once. Sequenced input: naive CD4+ T cells sorted from blood. Every receptor here comes from a man aged 25-40 years in good health. Both conserved end residues are part of each CDR3. A D gene is named only where the DNA matches it firmly. Clone size, where shown, is once, few, many, or a class for clones that have expanded.

D gene	J gene	clone size	V gene	CDR3 DNA	CDR3 protein
-	TRBJ2-3	-	TRBV5-1	TGCGCCAGCAGCTTGGGGATAGGACAAGGAGGCACAGATACGCAGTATTTT	CASSLGIGQGGTDTQYF
TRBD2	TRBJ2-7	-	TRBV5-4	TGTGCCAGCAGCTTGGGGAACGGACTAGCGTTCGAGCAGTACTTC	CASSLGNGLAFEQYF
-	TRBJ2-7	-	TRBV6-5	TGTGCCAGCAGTTACCTATCTAGCGCGTACTCCTACGAGCAGTACTTC	CASSYLSSAYSYEQYF
TRBD2	TRBJ2-3	-	TRBV7-6	TGTGCCAGCAGCTTAGGAGCGGGAGGGCCATCCGATACGCAGTATTTT	CASSLGAGGPSDTQYF
-	TRBJ2-3	-	TRBV7-9	TGTGCCAGCAGCTTAGAGATTAGTGCAGATACGCAGTATTTT	CASSLEISADTQYF
-	TRBJ1-1	-	TRBV2	TGTGCCAGCAGTGATGACAGGAGGACTGAAGCTTTCTTT	CASSDDRRTEAFF
-	TRBJ2-2	-	TRBV9	TGTGCCAGCAGCGTAGATTTCGGGGAGCTGTTTTTT	CASSVDFGELFF
-	TRBJ2-3	-	TRBV9	TGTGCCAGCCCGCGCCCTAAAAATACGCAGTATTTT	CASPRPKNTQYF
-	TRBJ1-3	-	TRBV5-4	TGTGCCAGCAGCCCGGGGACTGGAAACACCATATATTTT	CASSPGTGNTIYF
-	TRBJ2-1	-	TRBV27	TGTGCCAGCACCTCCGAACGCTATGAGCAGTTCTTC	CASTSERYEQFF
-	TRBJ2-7	-	TRBV11-2	TGTGCCAGCAGCTTCTGGTCAGGGGGGTCCGAGCAGTACTTC	CASSFWSGGSEQYF
-	TRBJ1-3	once	TRBV5-6	TGTGCCAGCAGCTTGATGCAGGGGCACGGCTCTGGAAACACCATATATTTT	CASSLMQGHGSGNTIYF
-	TRBJ1-3	-	TRBV2	TGTGCCAGCAGTGACCGTGGAAACACCATATATTTT	CASSDRGNTIYF
-	TRBJ1-4	-	TRBV7-9	TGTGCCAGCAGCTTAGAGGGCGGGAGCTTTAATGAAAAACTGTTTTTT	CASSLEGGSFNEKLFF